A single T cell receptor beta chain is shown here with its context. The target of this receptor is not known. No qualities accompany the bases; no much larger clone lies one base away. Other DNA sequences in the sample encode the same CDR3. The donors were healthy, HIV-negative adults with no recently reported acute infections or vaccinations. All donors were Caucasian adults living in Nashville, Tennessee, USA. CD4+ T cells were enriched by magnetic negative selection, after which naive cells were positively selected on CD45RA and the negative fraction was taken as the memory subset. Blood was obtained by leukapheresis, after which PBMCs were separated by Ficoll-Histopaque density gradient centrifugation and cryopreserved in liquid nitrogen vapor phase. Analytical flow cytometry was used to check the purity and quantity of every magnetically sorted T cell population. Genomic DNA was isolated from each sorted fraction and quantified by UV absorbance on a Nanodrop 2000c.

TCR CDR3 regions were amplified from genomic DNA by multiplex PCR using the deep immunoSEQ assay. Extracted genomic DNA from each cell subset was distributed evenly across all wells of several immunoSEQ 96-well plates, and each plate was treated as a replicate. For sorted subsets, approximately 0.2 ug of genomic DNA, equivalent to tens of thousands of T cell genomes, went into each replicate PCR. Purified libraries were quantified with a Qubit 3.0 fluorometer, sized on a Bioanalyzer 2100, and re-quantified with the KAPA Library Quantification kit. Every immunoSEQ 96-well plate was sequenced on a separate single-read 150-cycle Illumina NextSeq 550 flow cell. The authors processed their data as follows. The immunoSEQ output contained only junctional sequences without quality scores, so filtering could not match that applied to full-length reads. Sequences were annotated with PyIR, a Python wrapper for IgBLAST v1.9, and V/J genes and CDR3 were assigned using IMGT germline references. Any read was removed if the V/J assignment was weak (E-value above 1e-6), the CDR3 was missing, or the read contained stop codons, out-of-frame junctions, or ambiguous translated residues. V3J clonotypes were defined as sequences sharing an identical inferred V gene, J gene, and CDR3 amino acid sequence. The percentage overlap between two repertoires was calculated by dividing the number of shared unique clonotypes by the size of the smaller repertoire. RTK rarefaction, the Chao1 estimator, and Recon v2.1 estimates of unobserved clonotypes were used to assess repertoire richness. For all TCRbeta clonotypes obtained by the gDNA method from a few donors, generation probabilities were computed with OLGA. The source is immuneACCESS, and TCRdb retained only in-frame sequences with V and J called. Part of the clones is not carried over; for the studies checked, unresolved V genes explain less than half of this, and the remainder is unexplained. The D gene and trimming were derived from the DNA, and the V and J assignments and clone size from that table. In this sample the table shows some 1.5 million clones, 95% to 99% of which occur a single time. The ten largest make up roughly 0.42% of the sample.

The sample originates from a study of shared clonotypes between healthy human individuals (TCRdb year 2020). A note on the overall study: Three men and two women, aged 18 to 49 years, made up the cohort. For each donor, CD4 naive and CD4 memory were each given three plates, CD8 naive was given two plates, and CD8 memory was given one plate. Between about 0.8 and 9 billion PBMCs per donor were obtained by leukapheresis. To estimate repertoire size and how much clonotypes are shared between individuals, the study performed deep sequencing of blood TCR repertoires from a handful of healthy adults. Libraries were prepared and TCR repertoires were sequenced by different laboratories using diverse techniques, in order to increase sequencing depth and limit assay-specific biases.

Findings and caveats that apply to the study as a whole: Even with the large sequencing depth, rarefaction of the sorted-subset datasets indicated that sequencing was incomplete. Higher generation probabilities were observed for clonotypes shared by all four sorted-subset donors than for non-shared clonotypes. About 4.5% of naive CD4, around 4% of naive CD8, roughly 2.4% of memory CD4, and 0.35% to 0.5% of memory CD8 clonotypes were shared across several donors. Sampling was limited to blood, and TCR repertoires in tissue likely differ from TCR repertoires in blood. Pairwise subsampling led to the expectation that sequencing depth would affect the degree of clonotype sharing among donors. Larger estimated clonotype richness was generally found for naive subsets than for memory subsets. Because the study included a small number of donors, the genetic and exposure-history diversity represented was limited.

Compared with germline, V lacks 4 bases and J lacks 0 bases; bases without a gene match: 1. CDR1 and CDR2 are drawn from the germline V gene: ENHRY, SYGVKD. The CDR3 runs 15 residues from the cysteine to the phenylalanine. Solely the CDR3 DNA is kept, with 45 bases framed from the first base. The rearranged chain carries TRBV10-3 and TRBJ2-3; a stretch of 10 junction bases matches TRBD2. What was sequenced was naive CD4+ T cells sorted from blood. The cell subset or site label on this specimen signifies: CD45RA+ positively selected. The sequence derives from a man aged 25-40 years in good health. The CDR3 loop reads CAISATSGSTDTQYF. The nucleotides read TGTGCCATCAGTGCGACTAGCGGGAGCACAGATACGCAGTATTTT.